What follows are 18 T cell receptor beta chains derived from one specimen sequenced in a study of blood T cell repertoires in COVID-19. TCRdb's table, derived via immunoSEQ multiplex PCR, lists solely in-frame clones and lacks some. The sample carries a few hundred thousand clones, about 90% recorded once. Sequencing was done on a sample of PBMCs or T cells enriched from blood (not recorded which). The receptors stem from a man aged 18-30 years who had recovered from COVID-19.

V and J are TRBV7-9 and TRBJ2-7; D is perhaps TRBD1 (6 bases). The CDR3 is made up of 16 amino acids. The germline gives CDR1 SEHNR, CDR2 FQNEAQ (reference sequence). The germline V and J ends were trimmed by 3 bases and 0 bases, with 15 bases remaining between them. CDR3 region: CASSLAGTTSSYEQYF. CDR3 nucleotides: TGTGCCAGCAGCTTGGCCGGGACAACGAGCTCCTACGAGCAGTACTTC.

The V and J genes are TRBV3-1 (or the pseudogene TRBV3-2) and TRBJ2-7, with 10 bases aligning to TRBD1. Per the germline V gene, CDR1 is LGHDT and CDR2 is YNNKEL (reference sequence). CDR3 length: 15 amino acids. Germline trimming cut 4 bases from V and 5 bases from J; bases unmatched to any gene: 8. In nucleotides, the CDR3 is TGTGCCAGCAGCCCTCTGGGACAGGGGTCCAACGAGCAGTACTTC. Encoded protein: CASSPLGQGSNEQYF.

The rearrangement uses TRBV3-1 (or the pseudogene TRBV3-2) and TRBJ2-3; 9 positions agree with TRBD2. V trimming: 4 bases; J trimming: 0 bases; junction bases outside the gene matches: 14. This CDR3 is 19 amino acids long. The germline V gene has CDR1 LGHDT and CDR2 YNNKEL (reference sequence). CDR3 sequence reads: CASSLQGRGGISSTDTQYF. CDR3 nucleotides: TGTGCCAGCAGCCTTCAGGGGCGGGGGGGAATTTCTAGCACAGATACGCAGTATTTT.

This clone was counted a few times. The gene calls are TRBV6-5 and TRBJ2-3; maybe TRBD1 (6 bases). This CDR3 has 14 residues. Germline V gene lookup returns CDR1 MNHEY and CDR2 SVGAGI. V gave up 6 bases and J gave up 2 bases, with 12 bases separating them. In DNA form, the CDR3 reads TGTGCCAGCAGGGGGGCAGGCTCCACAGATACGCAGTATTTT. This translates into CASRGAGSTDTQYF.

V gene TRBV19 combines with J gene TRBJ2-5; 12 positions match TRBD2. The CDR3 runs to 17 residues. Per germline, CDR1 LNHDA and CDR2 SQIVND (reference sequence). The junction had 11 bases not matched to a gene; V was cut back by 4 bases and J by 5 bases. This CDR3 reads CASSKGTSGPGLETQYF. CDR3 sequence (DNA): TGTGCCAGTAGTAAAGGGACTAGCGGGCCGGGGTTGGAGACCCAGTACTTC.

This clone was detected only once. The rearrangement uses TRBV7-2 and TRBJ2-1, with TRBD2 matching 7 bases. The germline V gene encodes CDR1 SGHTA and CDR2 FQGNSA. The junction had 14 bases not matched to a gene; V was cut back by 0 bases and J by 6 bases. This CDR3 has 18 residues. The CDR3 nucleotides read TGTGCCAGCAGCTTAGCGTACTGGAGGGAGGGGTTCGTCAATGAGCAGTTCTTC. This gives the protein CASSLAYWREGFVNEQFF.

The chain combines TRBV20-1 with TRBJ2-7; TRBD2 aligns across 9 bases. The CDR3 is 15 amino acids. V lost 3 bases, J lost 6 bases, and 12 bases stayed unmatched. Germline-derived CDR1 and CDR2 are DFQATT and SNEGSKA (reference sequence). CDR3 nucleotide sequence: TGCAGTGCTAGTATACTAGCGGGCCAGGGTGGCGAGCAGTACTTC. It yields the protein CSASILAGQGGEQYF.

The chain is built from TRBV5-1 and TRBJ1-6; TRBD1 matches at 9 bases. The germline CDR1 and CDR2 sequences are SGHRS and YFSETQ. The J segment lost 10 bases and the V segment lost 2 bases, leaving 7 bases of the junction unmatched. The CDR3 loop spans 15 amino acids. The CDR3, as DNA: TGCGCCAGCAGCTTATCGGGACAGGGTTACTCACCCCTCCACTTT. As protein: CASSLSGQGYSPLHF.

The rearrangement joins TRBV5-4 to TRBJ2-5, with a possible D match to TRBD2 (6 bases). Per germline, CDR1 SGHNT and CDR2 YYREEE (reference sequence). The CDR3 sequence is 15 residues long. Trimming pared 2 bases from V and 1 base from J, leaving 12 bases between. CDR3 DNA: TGTGCCAGCAGCTTCGGACTAACCTCCCAAGAGACCCAGTACTTC. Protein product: CASSFGLTSQETQYF.

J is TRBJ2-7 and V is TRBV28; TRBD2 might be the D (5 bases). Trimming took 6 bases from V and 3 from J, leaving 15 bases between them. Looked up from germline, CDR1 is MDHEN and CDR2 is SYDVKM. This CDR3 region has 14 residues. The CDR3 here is CASRVRAGYYEQYF. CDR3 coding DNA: TGTGCCAGCAGGGTGAGGGCTGGTTACTACGAGCAGTACTTC.

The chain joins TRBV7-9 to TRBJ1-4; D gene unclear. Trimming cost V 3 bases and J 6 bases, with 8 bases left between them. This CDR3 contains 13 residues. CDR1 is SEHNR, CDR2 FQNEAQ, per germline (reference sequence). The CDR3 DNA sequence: TGTGCCAGCAGCTTTGACGCGGATGAAAAACTGTTTTTT. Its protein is CASSFDADEKLFF.

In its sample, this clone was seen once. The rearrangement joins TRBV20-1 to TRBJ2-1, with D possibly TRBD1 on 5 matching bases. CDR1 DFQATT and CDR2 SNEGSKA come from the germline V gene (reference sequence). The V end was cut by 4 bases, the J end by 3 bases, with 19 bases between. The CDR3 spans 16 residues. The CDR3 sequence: CSATELGPRNYNEQFF. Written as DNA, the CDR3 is TGCAGTGCTACTGAACTGGGGCCAAGAAACTACAATGAGCAGTTCTTC.

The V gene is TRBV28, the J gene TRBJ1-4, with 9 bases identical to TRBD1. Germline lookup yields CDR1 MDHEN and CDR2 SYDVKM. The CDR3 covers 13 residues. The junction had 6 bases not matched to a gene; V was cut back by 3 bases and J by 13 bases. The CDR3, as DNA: TGTGCCAGCAGTTTTGGGGACAGGGAGCGACTGTTTTTT. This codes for CASSFGDRERLFF.

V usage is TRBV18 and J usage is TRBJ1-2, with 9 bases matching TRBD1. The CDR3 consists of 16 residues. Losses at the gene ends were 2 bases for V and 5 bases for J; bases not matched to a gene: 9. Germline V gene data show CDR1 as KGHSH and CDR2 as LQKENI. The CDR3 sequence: CASSPAIGQGFYGYTF. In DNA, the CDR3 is TGTGCCAGCTCACCAGCGATCGGACAGGGGTTTTATGGCTACACCTTC.

The CDR3 spells CSASSRGVLYEQYF. The CDR3 DNA is TGCAGTGCTAGTTCTCGGGGGGTCCTCTACGAGCAGTACTTC. The V call is TRBV20-1, the J call TRBJ2-7; TRBD2 aligns across 7 bases. The J segment lost 3 bases and the V segment lost 3 bases, leaving 8 bases of the junction unmatched. The germline CDR1 and CDR2 sequences are DFQATT and SNEGSKA (reference sequence). The CDR3 length is 14 residues.

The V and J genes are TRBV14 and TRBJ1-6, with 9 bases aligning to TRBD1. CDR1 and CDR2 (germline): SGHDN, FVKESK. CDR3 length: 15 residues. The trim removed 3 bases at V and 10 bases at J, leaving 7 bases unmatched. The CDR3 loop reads CASSQGGQGRSPLHF. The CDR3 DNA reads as TGTGCCAGCAGCCAGGGGGGACAGGGAAGATCACCCCTCCACTTT.

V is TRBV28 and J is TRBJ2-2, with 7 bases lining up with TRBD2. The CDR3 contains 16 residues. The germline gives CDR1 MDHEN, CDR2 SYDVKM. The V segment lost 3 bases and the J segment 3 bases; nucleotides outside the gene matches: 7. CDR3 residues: CASSFLTGGDTGELFF. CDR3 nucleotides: TGTGCCAGCAGTTTTCTTACGGGGGGTGACACCGGGGAGCTGTTTTTT.

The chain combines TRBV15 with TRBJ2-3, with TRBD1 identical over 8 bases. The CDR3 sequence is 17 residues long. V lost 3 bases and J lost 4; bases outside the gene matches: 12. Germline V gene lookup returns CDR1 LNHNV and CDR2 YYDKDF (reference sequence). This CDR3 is CATSRIAGTGTADTQYF. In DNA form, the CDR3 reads TGTGCCACCAGCAGGATCGCCGGGACAGGTACCGCAGATACGCAGTATTTT.